This is a list of T cell receptor beta chains from one sample in a study of shared clonotypes between healthy human individuals. Measured with immunoSEQ multiplex PCR; TCRdb has only the in-frame clones, and not every one. The sample includes about 2 million clones, about 95% of them seen just once. Sequenced material: naive CD8+ T cells sorted from blood. These TCRs come from a man between 18 and 35 years old in good health. Each CDR3 is given with its conserved first and last residue. The D gene is left open where the match is weak. Part of the rows lack a size; the others show once, few, many or a class for expanded clones.

d_gene: .
j_gene: TRBJ2-7
abundance: .
v_gene: TRBV7-9
CDR3nt: TGTGCCAGCAGCTTAGCTTCAGGTTACTCCTACGAGCAGTACTTC
CDR3aa: CASSLASGYSYEQYF

d_gene: .
j_gene: TRBJ2-5
abundance: .
v_gene: TRBV27
CDR3nt: TGTGCCAGCAGTTTACTCCGAGACTCCCAAGAGACCCAGTACTTC
CDR3aa: CASSLLRDSQETQYF

d_gene: .
j_gene: TRBJ2-1
abundance: .
v_gene: TRBV4-1
CDR3nt: TGCGCCAGCAGCCAAGAGACAGCATACAATGAGCAGTTCTTC
CDR3aa: CASSQETAYNEQFF

d_gene: .
j_gene: TRBJ2-4
abundance: .
v_gene: TRBV6-5
CDR3nt: TGTGCCAGCAGTTACGCTGGAGAGAACATTCAGTACTTC
CDR3aa: CASSYAGENIQYF

d_gene: .
j_gene: TRBJ2-2
abundance: once
v_gene: TRBV4-3
CDR3nt: TGCGCCAGCAGCCAAGACCCTCTAATAGCGGAGAACACCGGGGAGCTGTTTTTT
CDR3aa: CASSQDPLIAENTGELFF

d_gene: TRBD1
j_gene: TRBJ2-5
abundance: .
v_gene: TRBV29-1
CDR3nt: TGCAGCGTTGAGGTGGACAGGGGGCATCGGGAGACCCAGTACTTC
CDR3aa: CSVEVDRGHRETQYF

d_gene: .
j_gene: TRBJ2-1
abundance: .
v_gene: TRBV27
CDR3nt: TGTGCCAGCAGTTTATCTCCAGAAACTCTCTCCTACAATGAGCAGTTCTTC
CDR3aa: CASSLSPETLSYNEQFF

d_gene: TRBD2
j_gene: TRBJ2-3
abundance: .
v_gene: TRBV4-1
CDR3nt: TGCGCCAGCAGCTTAGCGGGGGCCTACACAGATACGCAGTATTTT
CDR3aa: CASSLAGAYTDTQYF

d_gene: .
j_gene: TRBJ2-7
abundance: .
v_gene: TRBV27
CDR3nt: TGTGCCAGCAGTTTAGGCGGGTACGAGCAGTACTTC
CDR3aa: CASSLGGYEQYF

d_gene: .
j_gene: TRBJ1-3
abundance: .
v_gene: TRBV7-2
CDR3nt: TGTGCCAGCAGCTTAGCCGGGCAGCTCTCTGGAAACACCATATATTTT
CDR3aa: CASSLAGQLSGNTIYF

d_gene: TRBD2
j_gene: TRBJ2-5
abundance: .
v_gene: TRBV7-9
CDR3nt: TGTGCCAGCAGCTTAGCAGTAGCGGGGATCCAAGAGACCCAGTACTTC
CDR3aa: CASSLAVAGIQETQYF

d_gene: .
j_gene: TRBJ2-5
abundance: .
v_gene: TRBV7-2
CDR3nt: TGTGCCAGCAGCTCTAGGGGGGGGCGAGAGACCCAGTACTTC
CDR3aa: CASSSRGGRETQYF

d_gene: TRBD1
j_gene: TRBJ2-7
abundance: .
v_gene: TRBV9
CDR3nt: TGTGCCAGCAGCGTAGGCGTAGGGGGCATCTACGAGCAGTACTTC
CDR3aa: CASSVGVGGIYEQYF

d_gene: TRBD1
j_gene: TRBJ2-7
abundance: .
v_gene: TRBV7-8
CDR3nt: TGTGCCAGCAGCTTAGAGGGGGCAGGGCCAGGGAACCTGAACGGGCAGTACTTC
CDR3aa: CASSLEGAGPGNLNGQYF

d_gene: .
j_gene: TRBJ1-1
abundance: once
v_gene: TRBV6-1
CDR3nt: TGTGCCAGCAGTGAAACAGGTCCGAACACTGAAGCTTTCTTT
CDR3aa: CASSETGPNTEAFF

d_gene: .
j_gene: TRBJ1-1
abundance: once
v_gene: TRBV27
CDR3nt: TGTGCCAGCAGTTTAAGGTCTGGGCTGGCTGAAGCTTTCTTT
CDR3aa: CASSLRSGLAEAFF

d_gene: TRBD2
j_gene: TRBJ2-3
abundance: .
v_gene: TRBV13
CDR3nt: TGTGCCAGCAGCCTCGAGCGGGGGGGCCTCCCAGATACGCAGTATTTT
CDR3aa: CASSLERGGLPDTQYF

d_gene: .
j_gene: TRBJ1-2
abundance: once
v_gene: TRBV27
CDR3nt: TGTGCCAGCAGTTCGTTGAGAGGGGACGGCTACACCTTC
CDR3aa: CASSSLRGDGYTF

d_gene: TRBD1
j_gene: TRBJ2-7
abundance: .
v_gene: TRBV11-1
CDR3nt: TGTGCCAGCAGTTATACCGGGACAGTCTCCTACGAGCAGTACTTC
CDR3aa: CASSYTGTVSYEQYF

d_gene: .
j_gene: TRBJ2-1
abundance: .
v_gene: TRBV13
CDR3nt: TGTGCCAGCAGCTTTGCCTCCCATGAGCAGTTCTTC
CDR3aa: CASSFASHEQFF

d_gene: .
j_gene: TRBJ1-5
abundance: .
v_gene: TRBV18
CDR3nt: TGTGCCAGCTCCCGGGGCGTTCAGCCCCAGCATTTT
CDR3aa: CASSRGVQPQHF

d_gene: .
j_gene: TRBJ2-3
abundance: .
v_gene: TRBV9
CDR3nt: TGTGCCAGCGGGGGACGAAGCGGAACTAGCACAGATACGCAGTATTTT
CDR3aa: CASGGRSGTSTDTQYF

d_gene: TRBD1
j_gene: TRBJ1-1
abundance: .
v_gene: TRBV6-5
CDR3nt: TGTGCCAGCAGTTTAGGACAGGGTTACACTGAAGCTTTCTTT
CDR3aa: CASSLGQGYTEAFF

d_gene: TRBD1
j_gene: TRBJ2-7
abundance: .
v_gene: TRBV5-4
CDR3nt: TGTGCCAGCAGCGGCGGGACAGGGGGGAATGAGCAGTACTTC
CDR3aa: CASSGGTGGNEQYF

d_gene: .
j_gene: TRBJ1-5
abundance: .
v_gene: TRBV28
CDR3nt: TGTGCCAGCACCACCCCAGGGGATGGAGGCAATCAGCCCCAGCATTTT
CDR3aa: CASTTPGDGGNQPQHF

d_gene: TRBD2
j_gene: TRBJ2-3
abundance: .
v_gene: TRBV10-2
CDR3nt: TGCGCCAGCAGTTCCCTAGCGGTATTAGGCACAGATACGCAGTATTTT
CDR3aa: CASSSLAVLGTDTQYF

d_gene: .
j_gene: TRBJ1-6
abundance: once
v_gene: TRBV7-9
CDR3nt: TGTGCCAGCAGCCTTAGCGCAGAGGGTCCAAATTCACCCCTCCACTTT
CDR3aa: CASSLSAEGPNSPLHF

d_gene: .
j_gene: TRBJ1-2
abundance: .
v_gene: TRBV5-4
CDR3nt: TGTGCCAGCAGCTTGGTAGGGGTGAGCTACACCTTC
CDR3aa: CASSLVGVSYTF

d_gene: .
j_gene: TRBJ1-2
abundance: once
v_gene: TRBV2
CDR3nt: TGTGCCAGCAGTGATTGGGAGACCACTAACTATGGCTACACCTTC
CDR3aa: CASSDWETTNYGYTF

d_gene: .
j_gene: TRBJ2-2
abundance: .
v_gene: TRBV30
CDR3nt: TGTGCCTGGACACTAGCAAACACCGGGGAGCTGTTTTTT
CDR3aa: CAWTLANTGELFF

d_gene: .
j_gene: TRBJ2-5
abundance: .
v_gene: TRBV10-1
CDR3nt: TGCGCCAGCAGGATCGACCCATTCCAAGAGACCCAGTACTTC
CDR3aa: CASRIDPFQETQYF

d_gene: TRBD1
j_gene: TRBJ1-1
abundance: .
v_gene: TRBV6-5
CDR3nt: TGTGCCAGCAGTTCGACAGGGGAGAGCACTGAAGCTTTCTTT
CDR3aa: CASSSTGESTEAFF

d_gene: .
j_gene: TRBJ2-7
abundance: .
v_gene: TRBV6-5
CDR3nt: TGTGCCAGCAGTTCCGGACCTTGGGGGACTTACGAGCAGTACTTC
CDR3aa: CASSSGPWGTYEQYF

d_gene: TRBD1
j_gene: TRBJ2-1
abundance: .
v_gene: TRBV5-1
CDR3nt: TGCGCCAGCAGCCCCTGGGACAGGGTCAATGAGCAGTTCTTC
CDR3aa: CASSPWDRVNEQFF

d_gene: .
j_gene: TRBJ1-2
abundance: .
v_gene: TRBV9
CDR3nt: TGTGCCAGCAGCGTGGGTCTGACAGAAATCGAAATCTCCCAGGAAAATTACTATGGCTACACCTTC
CDR3aa: CASSVGLTEIEISQENYYGYTF

d_gene: TRBD1
j_gene: TRBJ2-2
abundance: .
v_gene: TRBV10-3
CDR3nt: TGTGCCAGCGGTCCGGGACAGGGGGTTACCGGGGAGCTGTTTTTT
CDR3aa: CASGPGQGVTGELFF

d_gene: .
j_gene: TRBJ2-1
abundance: .
v_gene: TRBV9
CDR3nt: TGTGCCAGCAGCGTAGACAACTCCTACAATGAGCAGTTCTTC
CDR3aa: CASSVDNSYNEQFF

d_gene: .
j_gene: TRBJ2-2
abundance: .
v_gene: TRBV27
CDR3nt: TGTGCCAGCAGTCCCCTATTGCCCACCGGGGAGCTGTTTTTT
CDR3aa: CASSPLLPTGELFF

d_gene: TRBD1
j_gene: TRBJ2-7
abundance: .
v_gene: TRBV30
CDR3nt: TGTGCCTGGGACAGGGGGCTCGAGCAGTACTTC
CDR3aa: CAWDRGLEQYF

d_gene: .
j_gene: TRBJ2-2
abundance: .
v_gene: TRBV5-6
CDR3nt: TGTGCCAGCAGCCTCCTTGCGGCGAACACCGGGGAGCTGTTTTTT
CDR3aa: CASSLLAANTGELFF

d_gene: .
j_gene: TRBJ2-5
abundance: .
v_gene: TRBV9
CDR3nt: TGTGCCAGCAGCGCGCAAAACCTGGGAGAGACCCAGTACTTC
CDR3aa: CASSAQNLGETQYF

d_gene: TRBD1
j_gene: TRBJ2-2
abundance: .
v_gene: TRBV6-5
CDR3nt: TGTGCCAGCAGCGACAGGGGGTCCGGGGAGCTGTTTTTT
CDR3aa: CASSDRGSGELFF

d_gene: .
j_gene: TRBJ2-5
abundance: .
v_gene: TRBV27
CDR3nt: TGTGCCAGCAGTTTATCACCTGGGACGGCCCAAGAGACCCAGTACTTC
CDR3aa: CASSLSPGTAQETQYF

d_gene: .
j_gene: TRBJ1-2
abundance: .
v_gene: TRBV28
CDR3nt: TGTGCCAGCACTTTCGATGAGTCCTCCATGGGCTACACCTTC
CDR3aa: CASTFDESSMGYTF

d_gene: .
j_gene: TRBJ1-1
abundance: .
v_gene: TRBV4-1
CDR3nt: TGCGCCAGCAGCCATGCCCCCAGGAACACTGAAGCTTTCTTT
CDR3aa: CASSHAPRNTEAFF